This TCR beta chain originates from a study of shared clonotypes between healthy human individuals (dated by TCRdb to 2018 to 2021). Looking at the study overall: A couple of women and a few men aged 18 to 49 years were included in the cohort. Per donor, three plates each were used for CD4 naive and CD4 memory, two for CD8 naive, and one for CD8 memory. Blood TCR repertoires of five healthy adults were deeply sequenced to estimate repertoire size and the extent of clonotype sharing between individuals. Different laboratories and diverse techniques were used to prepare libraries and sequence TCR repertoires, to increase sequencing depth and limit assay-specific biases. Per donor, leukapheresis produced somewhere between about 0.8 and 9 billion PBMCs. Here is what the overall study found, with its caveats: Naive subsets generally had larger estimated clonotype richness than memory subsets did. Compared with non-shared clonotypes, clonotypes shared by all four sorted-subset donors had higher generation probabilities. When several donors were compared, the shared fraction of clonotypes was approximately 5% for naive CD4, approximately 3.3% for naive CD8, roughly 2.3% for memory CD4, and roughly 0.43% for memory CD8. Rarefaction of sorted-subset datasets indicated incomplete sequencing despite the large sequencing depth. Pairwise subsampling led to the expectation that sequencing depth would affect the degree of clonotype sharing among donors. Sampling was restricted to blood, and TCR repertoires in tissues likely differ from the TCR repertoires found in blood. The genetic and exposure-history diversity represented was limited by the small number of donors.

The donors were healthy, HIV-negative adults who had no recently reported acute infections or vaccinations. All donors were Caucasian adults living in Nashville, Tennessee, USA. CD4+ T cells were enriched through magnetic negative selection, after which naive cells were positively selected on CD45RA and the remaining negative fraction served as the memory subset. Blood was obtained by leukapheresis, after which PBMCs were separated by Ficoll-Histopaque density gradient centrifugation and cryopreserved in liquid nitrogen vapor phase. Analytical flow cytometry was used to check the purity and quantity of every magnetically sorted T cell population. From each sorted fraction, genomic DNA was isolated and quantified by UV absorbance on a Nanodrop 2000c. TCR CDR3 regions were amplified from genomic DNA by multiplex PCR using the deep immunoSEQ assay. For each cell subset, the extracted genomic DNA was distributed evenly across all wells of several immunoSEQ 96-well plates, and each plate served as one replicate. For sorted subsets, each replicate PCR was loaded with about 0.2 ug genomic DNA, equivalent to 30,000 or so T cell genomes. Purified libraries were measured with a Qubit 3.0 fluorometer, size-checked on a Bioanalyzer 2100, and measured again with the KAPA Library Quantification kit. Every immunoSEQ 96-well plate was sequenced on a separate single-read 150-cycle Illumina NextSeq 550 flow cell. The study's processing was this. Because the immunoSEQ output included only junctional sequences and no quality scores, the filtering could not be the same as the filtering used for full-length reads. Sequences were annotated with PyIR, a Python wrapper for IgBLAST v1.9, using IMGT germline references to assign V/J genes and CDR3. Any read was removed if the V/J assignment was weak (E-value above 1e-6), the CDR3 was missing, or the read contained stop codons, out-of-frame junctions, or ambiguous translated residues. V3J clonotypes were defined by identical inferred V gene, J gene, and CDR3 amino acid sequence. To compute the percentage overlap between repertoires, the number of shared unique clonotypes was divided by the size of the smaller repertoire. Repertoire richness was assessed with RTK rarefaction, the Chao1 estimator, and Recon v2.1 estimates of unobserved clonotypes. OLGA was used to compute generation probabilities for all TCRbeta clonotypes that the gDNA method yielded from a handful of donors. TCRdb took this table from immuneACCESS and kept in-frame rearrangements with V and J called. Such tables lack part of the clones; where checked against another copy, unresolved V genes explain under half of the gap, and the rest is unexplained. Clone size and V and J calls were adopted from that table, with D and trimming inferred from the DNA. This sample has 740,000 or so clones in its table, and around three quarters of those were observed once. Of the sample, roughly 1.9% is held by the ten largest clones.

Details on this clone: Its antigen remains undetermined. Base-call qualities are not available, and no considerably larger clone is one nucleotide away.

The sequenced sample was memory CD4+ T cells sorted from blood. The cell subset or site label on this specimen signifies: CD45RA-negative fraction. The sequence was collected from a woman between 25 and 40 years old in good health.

This receptor carries the CDR3 CASSLDSNEQFF. The nucleotide sequence reads as follows: TGTGCCAGCAGCTTAGACAGCAATGAGCAGTTCTTC. The chain is made from TRBV7-3 and TRBJ2-1; 5 matching bases give a weak D call of TRBD1. The CDR3, cysteine through phenylalanine, is 12 amino acids long. CDR3 DNA is the only sequence kept; it has 36 bases, read in frame from the first base. CDR1 and CDR2 are drawn from the germline V gene: SGHTA, FQGTGA. V and J are truncated by 2 bases and 6 bases respectively, leaving an intervening sequence of 5 bases.